This TCR beta chain was found in a study of spatial heterogeneity in lung cancer. Study at large: The average appearance count of each unique TCR and UMI combination in raw reads was more than eight. Study observations and caveats: Higher tumor mutation counts went along with higher counts of expanded intratumoral alpha and beta TCRs. In tumor T cells, estimated coverage reached around 7% for alpha chains and around 12% for beta chains.

This clonotype was recorded a few times. Its antigen remains unidentified. This beta chain represents an off-target read in a library built for alpha chains; its size is of limited meaning. Regarding time point: sample taken at primary tumor resection. Germline-derived CDR1 and CDR2 are SGHRS and YFSETQ. Between the trimmed V and J ends, which lost 4 bases and 4 bases, there was a span of 11 bases. CDR3 length: 13 residues. Every molecule of TCR cDNA had its own unique molecular identifier. TCRdb itself ran the 5' RACE reads through MiXCR, one entry per CDR3 protein. The table records approximately 170 distinct CDR3 sequences, roughly 20% of them present only once.

Specimen: lung tumor tissue, collected at surgery. The chain carries TRBV5-1 and TRBJ2-5; D tentatively fits TRBD1 or TRBD2 (5 bases each). The clonotype comes from a female donor with early-stage non-small cell lung cancer. The DNA of the CDR3 is TGCGCCAGCAGCATCGGGACGCTAGAGACCCAGTACTTC. Its translation is CASSIGTLETQYF. The full variable domain, rest sourced from reference TRBV5-1 and TRBJ2-5, is KAGVTQTPRYLIKTRGQQVTLSCSPISGHRSVSWYQQTPGQGLQFLFEYFSETQRNKGNFPGRFSGRQFSNSRSEMNVSTLELGDSALYLCASSIGTLETQYFGPGTRLLVL.